A selection of T cell receptor beta chains follows, all from one sample in a study of T cell changes during pregnancy in multiple sclerosis. Sequencing used immunoSEQ multiplex PCR; TCRdb keeps in-frame clones, though not all of them. The sample gives approximately 100,000 clones, 90% to 95% of which show up once; 0.7% to 0.9% is in the top ten. The sequences come from peripheral blood, collected before pregnancy. The receptors shown here come from a female donor with multiple sclerosis, enrolled in a pregnancy study. Each CDR3 is given with its conserved first and last residue. A D gene is named only where the DNA matches it firmly. Where a row states a size, it is once, few, many or the class of an expanded clone; other rows omit it.

D gene	J gene	clone size	V gene	CDR3 protein	CDR3 DNA
TRBD1	TRBJ1-2	NA	TRBV10-3	CAITGQGTGYTF	TGTGCCATCACCGGACAGGGGACCGGCTACACCTTC
TRBD2	TRBJ2-7	NA	TRBV7-9	CASSPAGLAGVYEQYF	TGTGCCAGCAGCCCGGCGGGACTAGCGGGAGTATACGAGCAGTACTTC
TRBD2	TRBJ2-2	NA	TRBV2	CASSGLAGGSGELFF	TGTGCCAGCAGTGGCTTAGCGGGAGGATCCGGGGAGCTGTTTTTT
NA	TRBJ1-2	NA	TRBV30	CAWSMILGVSYTF	TGTGCCTGGAGTATGATCCTGGGAGTTAGCTACACCTTC
TRBD1	TRBJ1-1	NA	TRBV16	CASSQMQGENTEAFF	TGTGCCAGCAGCCAAATGCAGGGGGAGAACACTGAAGCTTTCTTT
NA	TRBJ2-6	NA	TRBV15	CATSDTGANVLTF	TGTGCCACCAGCGACACTGGGGCCAACGTCCTGACTTTC
TRBD2	TRBJ2-2	NA	TRBV5-1	CASSRLAGGRSDTGELFF	TGCGCCAGCAGCCGGCTAGCGGGAGGGAGATCGGACACCGGGGAGCTGTTTTTT
TRBD1	TRBJ1-5	NA	TRBV7-2	CASSLQGASQPQHF	TGTGCCAGCAGCTTACAGGGGGCTTCTCAGCCCCAGCATTTT
TRBD1	TRBJ2-5	NA	TRBV19	CASRTGGSQETQYF	TGTGCCAGTCGTACAGGGGGTTCACAAGAGACCCAGTACTTC
NA	TRBJ2-3	NA	TRBV28	CASTDSATDTQYF	TGTGCCAGCACAGACAGCGCCACAGATACGCAGTATTTT
TRBD1	TRBJ1-1	NA	TRBV6-1	CASRSGQGGTEAFF	TGTGCCAGCAGGTCCGGACAGGGGGGAACTGAAGCTTTCTTT
NA	TRBJ2-4	NA	TRBV27	CASSHPPGLAKNIQYF	TGTGCCAGCAGTCATCCGCCGGGTCTAGCCAAAAACATTCAGTACTTC
NA	TRBJ2-1	NA	TRBV28	CASSLGRGNSAEQFF	TGTGCCAGCAGTTTGGGTCGCGGGAACAGCGCTGAGCAGTTCTTC
TRBD1	TRBJ1-4	NA	TRBV19	CASSQQGIHEKLFF	TGTGCCAGTAGTCAACAGGGGATTCATGAAAAACTGTTTTTT
TRBD2	TRBJ2-7	few	TRBV18	CASSPGKGISGRPYF	TGTGCCAGCTCACCGGGGAAGGGTATTAGCGGGAGACCCTACTTC
NA	TRBJ2-7	NA	TRBV6-6	CASSYYRVLSYEQYF	TGTGCCAGCAGTTACTACAGGGTATTGTCCTACGAGCAGTACTTC
NA	TRBJ2-1	NA	TRBV7-8	CASSPNQMRNPRSSYNEQFF	TGTGCCAGCAGCCCCAACCAGATGAGAAACCCCCGGAGCTCCTACAATGAGCAGTTCTTC
NA	TRBJ1-2	NA	TRBV6-5	CASSYGIFYGYTF	TGTGCCAGCAGTTACGGCATCTTCTATGGCTACACCTTC
NA	TRBJ2-7	NA	TRBV7-2	CASRIEGVGYEQYF	TGTGCCAGCAGGATAGAGGGGGTGGGCTACGAGCAGTACTTC
NA	TRBJ1-1	NA	TRBV4-2	CASSQEASEAFF	TGTGCCAGCAGCCAAGAAGCGTCTGAAGCTTTCTTT
NA	TRBJ2-1	NA	TRBV30	CAWRRYNEQFF	TGTGCCTGGAGACGGTACAATGAGCAGTTCTTC
NA	TRBJ2-7	NA	TRBV6-1	CASSWGHMGYEQYF	TGTGCCAGCAGCTGGGGCCATATGGGGTACGAGCAGTACTTC
NA	TRBJ2-7	NA	TRBV4-3	CASSQVSGSSYEQYF	TGCGCCAGCAGCCAAGTAAGCGGGTCATCCTACGAGCAGTACTTC
TRBD2	TRBJ2-3	NA	TRBV4-1	CASSQGTSVTDTQYF	TGCGCCAGCAGCCAAGGGACTAGCGTTACAGATACGCAGTATTTT
NA	TRBJ1-5	NA	TRBV19	CASSRGLIYRPQHF	TGTGCCAGTAGTAGGGGACTGATTTATCGGCCCCAGCATTTT
NA	TRBJ1-4	NA	TRBV20-1	CSAGGVKLFF	TGCAGTGCTGGGGGGGTAAAACTGTTTTTT
NA	TRBJ2-1	NA	TRBV12-5	CASGSEREQFF	TGTGCTAGTGGTTCCGAGCGAGAGCAGTTCTTC
TRBD1	TRBJ1-2	NA	TRBV9	CASSLQGDYQGGYTF	TGTGCCAGCAGCTTACAGGGGGATTACCAAGGTGGCTACACCTTC
NA	TRBJ1-4	NA	TRBV7-2	CASSLATRAFRHEKLFF	TGTGCCAGCAGCTTAGCGACCAGGGCTTTCCGACATGAAAAACTGTTTTTT
NA	TRBJ2-7	few	TRBV27	CASRVSGEQYF	TGTGCCAGCAGAGTATCGGGGGAGCAGTACTTC
TRBD1	TRBJ1-2	NA	TRBV4-2	CASSQDRGHRGDGYTF	TGTGCCAGCAGCCAAGATCGGGGGCACAGGGGAGATGGCTACACCTTC
NA	TRBJ1-2	NA	TRBV5-1	CASSLGGGVDGYTF	TGCGCCAGCAGCTTGGGAGGGGGTGTAGATGGCTACACCTTC
NA	TRBJ1-1	few	TRBV7-3	CASSPRQNTEAFF	TGTGCCAGCAGCCCGAGACAGAACACTGAAGCTTTCTTT
TRBD1	TRBJ1-2	NA	TRBV5-6	CASSLQGADGYTF	TGTGCCAGCAGCCTACAGGGGGCGGACGGCTACACCTTC
TRBD2	TRBJ2-3	NA	TRBV9	CASSVVAGGFTDTQYF	TGTGCCAGCAGCGTAGTAGCGGGAGGGTTCACAGATACGCAGTATTTT
TRBD2	TRBJ2-3	NA	TRBV14	CASSHGLAGYEFDTDTQYF	TGTGCCAGCAGCCATGGACTAGCGGGATACGAATTTGACACAGATACGCAGTATTTT
NA	TRBJ1-4	NA	TRBV5-4	CASSLGLTNEKLFF	TGTGCCAGCAGCTTGGGGCTCACTAATGAAAAACTGTTTTTT
NA	TRBJ2-1	NA	TRBV9	CASSALGLPSVEQFF	TGTGCCAGCAGCGCCCTGGGGCTCCCCTCGGTTGAGCAGTTCTTC
TRBD2	TRBJ2-7	NA	TRBV7-3	CASSLTGGSSGEQYF	TGTGCCAGCAGCTTAACGGGGGGGTCCTCCGGGGAGCAGTACTTC
NA	TRBJ1-3	NA	TRBV5-1	CASSREQGSRNTIYF	TGCGCCAGCAGCCGGGAACAGGGATCGCGAAACACCATATATTTT
TRBD2	TRBJ2-7	NA	TRBV11-2	CASSLGGYGRWDEQYF	TGTGCCAGCAGCTTAGGGGGGTACGGGAGGTGGGACGAGCAGTACTTC
NA	TRBJ2-2	NA	TRBV9	CASSAVNTGELFF	TGTGCCAGCAGCGCTGTCAACACCGGGGAGCTGTTTTTT
NA	TRBJ2-7	NA	TRBV7-6	CASSPNTGYEQYF	TGTGCCAGCAGTCCAAATACAGGGTACGAGCAGTACTTC
NA	TRBJ2-1	NA	TRBV30	CAWYEYNEQFF	TGTGCCTGGTACGAGTACAATGAGCAGTTCTTC
TRBD1	TRBJ2-7	NA	TRBV7-9	CASSSTGTSYEQYF	TGTGCCAGCAGCTCGACAGGGACCAGCTACGAGCAGTACTTC
NA	TRBJ2-7	NA	TRBV4-1	CASSQDSSYEQYF	TGCGCCAGCAGCCAAGACTCTTCCTACGAGCAGTACTTC
NA	TRBJ1-1	NA	TRBV6-6	CASSYSSGGTEAFF	TGTGCCAGCAGTTACTCTTCGGGGGGCACTGAAGCTTTCTTT
NA	TRBJ1-5	NA	TRBV5-8	CASSRSWAGNQPQHF	TGTGCCAGCAGCCGCTCTTGGGCAGGCAATCAGCCCCAGCATTTT
TRBD1	TRBJ2-7	NA	TRBV13	CASSLRQGRNEQYF	TGTGCCAGCAGCCTCAGACAGGGGAGGAACGAGCAGTACTTC
NA	TRBJ1-1	once	TRBV30	CAWSPRRGLLNTEAFF	TGTGCCTGGAGCCCCCGCCGTGGACTCCTGAACACTGAAGCTTTCTTT
NA	TRBJ2-4	once	TRBV21-1	CASTAWSKAGERERWVGKYF	TGTGCCAGCACCGCTTGGTCCAAGGCGGGAGAGCGGGAGAGGTGGGTGGGTAAGTACTTC
TRBD2	TRBJ2-5	NA	TRBV7-8	CASSLFPAGEETQYF	TGTGCCAGCAGCTTATTCCCAGCGGGAGAAGAGACCCAGTACTTC
TRBD2	TRBJ2-5	NA	TRBV19	CASSMGGPGPETQYF	TGTGCCAGTAGTATGGGAGGGCCAGGTCCAGAGACCCAGTACTTC
TRBD1	TRBJ2-4	once	TRBV6-1	CASKTLQGTKNIQYF	TGTGCCAGCAAAACCCTACAGGGGACCAAAAACATTCAGTACTTC
TRBD1	TRBJ1-1	NA	TRBV7-6	CASSGTGIMNTEAFF	TGTGCCAGCAGCGGGACAGGCATCATGAACACTGAAGCTTTCTTT